Listed below are T cell receptor beta chains from one sample, sequenced in a study of OX40 agonist ivuxolimab in advanced cancers. TCRdb keeps only in-frame clones here, not all; method: immunoSEQ multiplex PCR. The sample shows fewer than 40,000 clones, over 60% of them seen only once. The input for sequencing was CD4+ or CD8+ T cells sorted from blood, taken in a trial of the OX40 agonist ivuxolimab. All receptors come from an adult with an advanced solid tumor such as melanoma, head and neck, liver or kidney cancer. Each CDR3 is given with its conserved first and last residue. Each record gives: D gene, clone size, V gene, J gene, CDR3 DNA, CDR3 protein. D genes are given only for firm matches. Rows give clone size only sometimes, using once, few, many, or a class for an expanded clone.

d_call: TRBD1
clone_size: NA
v_call: TRBV29-1
j_call: TRBJ1-2
cdr3_nt: TGCAGCGTTGGGACAGGGGGGGATTATGGCTACACCTTC
cdr3_aa: CSVGTGGDYGYTF

d_call: TRBD1
clone_size: few
v_call: TRBV19
j_call: TRBJ1-2
cdr3_nt: TGTGCCAGTAGTTCAGGACAGGAGTATAACTATGGCTACACCTTC
cdr3_aa: CASSSGQEYNYGYTF

d_call: NA
clone_size: NA
v_call: TRBV21-1
j_call: TRBJ2-7
cdr3_nt: TGTGCCAGCTCGGGGGACACCTTGCCGCGCTACGAGCAGTACTTC
cdr3_aa: CASSGDTLPRYEQYF

d_call: NA
clone_size: NA
v_call: TRBV18
j_call: TRBJ2-1
cdr3_nt: TGTGCCAGCTCACCTCCCTCAGGGTTAGTCTGGAATGAGCAGTTCTTC
cdr3_aa: CASSPPSGLVWNEQFF

d_call: TRBD2
clone_size: NA
v_call: TRBV7-2
j_call: TRBJ2-6
cdr3_nt: TGTGCCAGCAGCTCCGTACTAGCGGGGTTAGGGTCTGGGGCCAACGTCCTGACTTTC
cdr3_aa: CASSSVLAGLGSGANVLTF

d_call: TRBD2
clone_size: NA
v_call: TRBV5-1
j_call: TRBJ2-1
cdr3_nt: TGCGCCAGCAGTGGGGGGGAAACTAGCTCCTACAATGAGCAGTTCTTC
cdr3_aa: CASSGGETSSYNEQFF

d_call: NA
clone_size: NA
v_call: TRBV19
j_call: TRBJ2-7
cdr3_nt: TGTGCCAGTAGTATTTCGCAGGGCGGCGAGCAGTACTTC
cdr3_aa: CASSISQGGEQYF

d_call: NA
clone_size: NA
v_call: TRBV27
j_call: TRBJ2-1
cdr3_nt: TGTGCCAGCAGGGGTCGGGCGAGCTCCTACAATGAGCAGTTCTTC
cdr3_aa: CASRGRASSYNEQFF

d_call: TRBD1
clone_size: NA
v_call: TRBV18
j_call: TRBJ1-1
cdr3_nt: TGTGCCAGCTCTCCCGGACAGGACAGGATAGCTTTCTTT
cdr3_aa: CASSPGQDRIAFF

d_call: NA
clone_size: NA
v_call: TRBV6-1
j_call: TRBJ2-7
cdr3_nt: TGTGCCAGCAGCCAGGGGTCAGTGGAGTACTTC
cdr3_aa: CASSQGSVEYF

d_call: TRBD1
clone_size: NA
v_call: TRBV6-1
j_call: TRBJ1-2
cdr3_nt: TGTGCCAGCACAAAGACAGGGGGCGGCTATGGCTACACCTTC
cdr3_aa: CASTKTGGGYGYTF

d_call: TRBD2
clone_size: NA
v_call: TRBV5-4
j_call: TRBJ2-3
cdr3_nt: TGTGCCAGCAGCGCCGGACTAGCGGGGGCGTTCACAAATACGCAGTATTTT
cdr3_aa: CASSAGLAGAFTNTQYF

d_call: TRBD1
clone_size: NA
v_call: TRBV28
j_call: TRBJ1-2
cdr3_nt: TGTGCCAGCATCCCGGGACAGGGGAGGGGCTACACCTTC
cdr3_aa: CASIPGQGRGYTF

d_call: NA
clone_size: NA
v_call: TRBV4-2
j_call: TRBJ2-7
cdr3_nt: TGTGCCAGCAGCCAAGAAGGGACAGTCCGGGAGGAGCAGTACTTC
cdr3_aa: CASSQEGTVREEQYF

d_call: TRBD1
clone_size: few
v_call: TRBV30
j_call: TRBJ1-2
cdr3_nt: TGTGCCTGGAGTGGAGGGGGCATGTATGGCTACACCTTC
cdr3_aa: CAWSGGGMYGYTF

d_call: TRBD1
clone_size: NA
v_call: TRBV5-4
j_call: TRBJ2-5
cdr3_nt: TGTGCCAGCAGCTTACCAACAGGGGGCCAAGAGACCCAGTACTTC
cdr3_aa: CASSLPTGGQETQYF

d_call: TRBD2
clone_size: NA
v_call: TRBV2
j_call: TRBJ2-5
cdr3_nt: TGTGCCAGCAGTAAGCGACTAGCGGGGGAAGAGACCCAGTACTTC
cdr3_aa: CASSKRLAGEETQYF

d_call: NA
clone_size: NA
v_call: TRBV11-2
j_call: TRBJ1-2
cdr3_nt: TGTGCCAGCGGAGACGGAGCTAACTATGGCTACACCTTC
cdr3_aa: CASGDGANYGYTF

d_call: NA
clone_size: NA
v_call: TRBV6-1
j_call: TRBJ1-6
cdr3_nt: TGTGCCAGCAGTGGAGCCGGCAGGGCAGTGGGGAATTCACCCCTCCACTTT
cdr3_aa: CASSGAGRAVGNSPLHF

d_call: NA
clone_size: NA
v_call: TRBV2
j_call: TRBJ1-3
cdr3_nt: TGTGCCAGCAGTCCAGAGGGTCTCTCTGGAAACACCATATATTTT
cdr3_aa: CASSPEGLSGNTIYF

d_call: NA
clone_size: NA
v_call: TRBV5-4
j_call: TRBJ1-6
cdr3_nt: TGTGCCAGCAGCTTCACCGAGGGGAATTCACCCCTCCACTTT
cdr3_aa: CASSFTEGNSPLHF

d_call: NA
clone_size: NA
v_call: TRBV6-5
j_call: TRBJ2-2
cdr3_nt: TGTGCCAGCAGTTATGGGCCAGGGCCCAATACCGGGGAGCTGTTTTTT
cdr3_aa: CASSYGPGPNTGELFF

d_call: NA
clone_size: NA
v_call: TRBV7-9
j_call: TRBJ2-4
cdr3_nt: TGTGCCAGCAGCTTACAGGGCACAGGCATTCAGTACTTC
cdr3_aa: CASSLQGTGIQYF

d_call: NA
clone_size: NA
v_call: TRBV15
j_call: TRBJ1-2
cdr3_nt: TGTGCCACCAGCAGAGAAGGTGTGGGCTATGGCTACACCTTC
cdr3_aa: CATSREGVGYGYTF

d_call: NA
clone_size: NA
v_call: TRBV5-6
j_call: TRBJ1-2
cdr3_nt: TGTGCCAGCAGCTTGGAACGGGGGATTCCTAGTGGCTACACCTTC
cdr3_aa: CASSLERGIPSGYTF

d_call: TRBD2
clone_size: NA
v_call: TRBV6-1
j_call: TRBJ2-1
cdr3_nt: TGTGCCAGCAGTGTTTGGCTAGCGGGGGGGCCCGGGTTCGGTGAGCAGTTCTTC
cdr3_aa: CASSVWLAGGPGFGEQFF